These T cell receptor beta chains were read from a single sample in a study of radiotherapy plus CTLA-4 blockade in lung cancer. TCRdb's table, derived via immunoSEQ multiplex PCR, lists solely in-frame clones and lacks some. The sample carries some 110,000 clones, 78% recorded once. Sample: peripheral blood, taken from a patient treated with radiotherapy plus ipilimumab. These TCRs come from a human donor with non-small cell lung cancer who had a partial response to radiotherapy plus ipilimumab. Each CDR3 is given with its conserved first and last residue. The D gene is left open where the match is weak. Clone size is not always given. Where it is, it says once, few, many or a class for expanded clones.

>TRBV5-1|TRBJ2-2|.|.
CASSLAGLRRAHTGELFF
TGCGCCAGCAGCTTGGCCGGGTTAAGGAGGGCCCACACCGGGGAGCTGTTTTTT
>TRBV18|TRBJ2-2|once|TRBD2
CASSPRTSGSFSGELFF
TGTGCCAGCTCACCTAGGACTAGCGGGAGTTTCTCCGGGGAGCTGTTTTTT
>TRBV18|TRBJ2-1|.|TRBD2
CASSAGGEFGQFF
TGTGCCAGCTCAGCGGGAGGCGAGTTCGGGCAGTTCTTC
>TRBV4-3|TRBJ1-4|.|TRBD1
CASSQGVSTGDEKLFF
TGCGCCAGCAGCCAAGGAGTATCGACAGGGGATGAAAAACTGTTTTTT
>TRBV9|TRBJ2-2|.|.
CASSRRGIGDKDPGELFF
TGTGCCAGCAGCCGTAGAGGTATCGGGGATAAAGACCCCGGGGAGCTGTTTTTT
>TRBV28|TRBJ1-5|.|.
CASRLNRISNQPQHF
TGTGCCAGCAGGTTAAACAGGATTAGCAATCAGCCCCAGCATTTT
>TRBV5-4|TRBJ2-3|.|TRBD2
CASSSTSGVGTDTQYF
TGTGCCAGCAGCTCCACTAGCGGAGTAGGCACAGATACGCAGTATTTT
>TRBV4-2|TRBJ2-7|.|.
CASSQEDYASYEQYF
TGTGCCAGCAGCCAAGAGGACTATGCCTCCTACGAGCAGTACTTC
>TRBV2|TRBJ1-3|.|.
CASIPLYSGNTIYF
TGTGCCAGCATCCCGTTGTACTCTGGAAACACCATATATTTT
>TRBV7-9|TRBJ2-7|.|TRBD2
CASSLRRGTETYEQYF
TGTGCCAGCAGCTTACGGCGGGGGACCGAAACCTACGAGCAGTACTTC
>TRBV30|TRBJ2-1|.|.
CAWGRAAEQFF
TGTGCCTGGGGGCGGGCGGCTGAGCAGTTCTTC
>TRBV6-6|TRBJ1-2|few|TRBD1
CASSPDRGSNYGYTF
TGTGCCAGCAGCCCCGACAGGGGATCTAACTATGGCTACACCTTC
>TRBV9|TRBJ2-1|once|TRBD2
CASSVAPREGLGYNEQFF
TGTGCCAGCAGCGTAGCACCGAGGGAGGGCCTCGGATACAATGAGCAGTTCTTC
>TRBV28|TRBJ1-5|many|TRBD1
CASSKGQDNQPQHF
TGTGCCAGCAGTAAAGGACAGGACAATCAGCCCCAGCATTTT
>TRBV9|TRBJ2-6|.|TRBD1
CASSVTGLIGANVLTF
TGTGCCAGCAGCGTGACAGGGCTAATTGGGGCCAACGTCCTGACTTTC
>TRBV19|TRBJ2-5|.|.
CASGGETQYF
TGTGCCAGTGGCGGAGAGACCCAGTACTTC
>TRBV2|TRBJ2-3|.|.
CASSGDTEVGTQYF
TGTGCCAGCAGCGGGGACACGGAGGTTGGTACGCAGTATTTT
>TRBV18|TRBJ2-1|.|.
CASSRFDFDNEQFF
TGTGCCAGCTCACGGTTCGACTTCGACAATGAGCAGTTCTTC
>TRBV7-9|TRBJ1-1|.|TRBD1
CASSLDRDRNTEAFF
TGTGCCAGCAGCTTGGACCGGGACAGGAACACTGAAGCTTTCTTT
>TRBV7-2|TRBJ1-5|.|.
CASSLALGQPQHF
TGTGCCAGCAGCTTAGCGCTGGGCCAGCCCCAGCATTTT
>TRBV28|TRBJ1-5|.|.
CASSLSAGLHQPQHF
TGTGCCAGCAGTTTATCCGCAGGGTTGCATCAGCCCCAGCATTTT
>TRBV28|TRBJ1-4|.|.
CASWGRVNEKLFF
TGTGCCAGCTGGGGCAGGGTGAATGAAAAACTGTTTTTT
>TRBV6-5|TRBJ1-1|.|TRBD1
CASSLPGQGGTEAFF
TGTGCCAGCAGTTTGCCGGGACAGGGGGGCACTGAAGCTTTCTTT
>TRBV7-3|TRBJ2-1|once|.
CASSRLGDNEQFF
TGTGCCAGCAGCAGGCTCGGGGACAATGAGCAGTTCTTC
>TRBV6-1|TRBJ1-1|.|TRBD1
CASMGTANMNTEAFF
TGTGCCAGCATGGGGACAGCAAATATGAACACTGAAGCTTTCTTT
>TRBV9|TRBJ2-7|.|TRBD1
CASSEGTATYEQYF
TGTGCCAGCAGCGAGGGGACAGCCACCTACGAGCAGTACTTC